The T cell receptor (beta chain) under discussion was sequenced for a study of yellow fever vaccine responses in identical twins. Regarding the study as a whole: Twins' vaccine T cell responses were reported to seem partly convergent and partly personalized.

This clonotype showed up just once. Its specificity is not known. Trimming cost V 5 bases and J 3 bases, with 3 bases left between them. The CDR3 is 10 amino acids. Germline-derived CDR1 and CDR2 are DFQATT and SNEGSKA (reference sequence). TCRdb re-called the RT-PCR reads with MiXCR, one entry per CDR3 protein. The repertoire holds roughly 17,000 distinct CDR3 sequences, with about 56% as singletons. Sequencing used T cells from blood (PBMCs), unsorted or a sorted subset (not recorded which), obtained before or after yellow fever vaccination (not recorded which). This clonotype originated in a woman aged 18-29 years who received the yellow fever vaccine. This chain joins TRBV20-1 and TRBJ2-3; D call uncertain. DNA of the CDR3: TGCAGTGCTTGGACAGATACGCAGTATTTT. Translated: CSAWTDTQYF.